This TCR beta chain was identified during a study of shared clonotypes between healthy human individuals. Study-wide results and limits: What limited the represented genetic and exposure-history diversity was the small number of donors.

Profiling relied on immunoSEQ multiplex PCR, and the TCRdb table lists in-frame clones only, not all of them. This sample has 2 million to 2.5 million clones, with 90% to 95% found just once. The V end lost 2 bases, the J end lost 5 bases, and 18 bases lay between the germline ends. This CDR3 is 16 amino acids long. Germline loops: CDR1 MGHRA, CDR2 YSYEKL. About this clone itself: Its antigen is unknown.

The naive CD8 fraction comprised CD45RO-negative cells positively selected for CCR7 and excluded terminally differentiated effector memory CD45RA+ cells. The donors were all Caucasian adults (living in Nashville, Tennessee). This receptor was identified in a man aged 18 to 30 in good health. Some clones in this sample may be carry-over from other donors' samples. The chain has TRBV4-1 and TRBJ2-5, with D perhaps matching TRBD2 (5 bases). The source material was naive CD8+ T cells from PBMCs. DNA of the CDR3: TGCGCCAGCAGCCAACGAAGAGAAGTACGGAGGGAGACCCAGTACTTC. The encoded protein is CASSQRREVRRETQYF.